These 30 T cell receptor beta chains share one sample of origin, sequenced in a study of blood T cells in healthy people across ages (dated by TCRdb to between 2015 and 2017). The receptor library was made with 5' RACE. The sample was run on an Illumina HiSeq 2500. The second PCR ran for about 6 to 11 cycles and used a J-beta primer mix along with a sample-barcoded 5' primer. TCRdb reanalyzed the raw reads on its own, using fastp at Q25 for trimming and MiXCR for clone calling, and kept in-frame beta chains. For every CDR3 protein sequence, its rows merge into one entry that carries the most common genes and DNA. The sample profile shows around 990,000 distinct CDR3 sequences; 35% to 40% of them were found once. Over 10% of the sample is in the top ten clones. Sample: blood. The origin of the receptors is a man younger than 35 in good health.

The chain is built from TRBV7-2 and TRBJ1-2, with D hard to call. CDR3 length: 13 amino acids. V was pared by 1 base and J by 10 bases, with 13 bases between. Germline V gene data show CDR1 as SGHTA and CDR2 as FQGNSA. The CDR3, as DNA: TGTGCCAGCAGCTTAGATCGGGCAAGTAACTACACCTTC. It translates to CASSLDRASNYTF.

The chain couples TRBV21-1 to TRBJ2-1; the table names TRBD2, a call not compared with the DNA. TRBV21-1 is shown as a pseudogene. The length of the CDR3 is 17 residues. The CDR3 DNA reads as TGTGCCAGCAGCAAAGCGATGGCGGGAAACTCCTACAATGAGCAGTTCTTC. It encodes CASSKAMAGNSYNEQFF.

The rearrangement joins TRBV7-9 to TRBJ2-1, with D perhaps matching TRBD1 (6 bases). In germline, CDR1 is SEHNR, CDR2 FQNEAQ (reference sequence). Trimming took 10 bases from V and 8 from J, leaving 21 bases between them. The CDR3 has 14 residues. CDR3 nucleotides: TGTGCCACAACGCGTGGGGGCTCGTCGGATGAGCAGTTCTTC. Its translation: CATTRGGSSDEQFF.

The rearrangement joins TRBV5-1 to TRBJ2-7; D is possibly TRBD1 or TRBD2 (5 bases each). Trimming pared 9 bases from V and 7 bases from J, leaving 20 bases between. This CDR3 region has 13 residues. The germline V gene has CDR1 SGHRS and CDR2 YFSETQ. The CDR3 nucleotides read TGCGCCACCGGGACGACCTTTGAGGATGAGCAGTACTTC. Amino acids: CATGTTFEDEQYF.

CDR3 sequence reads: CASSYGDRPYGYTF. The CDR3 DNA sequence: TGTGCCAGCAGTTATGGGGACAGGCCCTATGGCTACACCTTC. The J gene is TRBJ1-2, the V gene TRBV6-2 or TRBV6-3, with TRBD1 identical over 8 bases. The CDR3 is 14 amino acids. V lost 3 bases to trimming and J lost 4 bases; unmatched junction nucleotides: 4. Germline lookup yields CDR1 MNHEY and CDR2 SVGEGT.

This clonotype has just a few counts. The V and J genes are TRBV5-1 and TRBJ1-2; the D gene is possibly TRBD1 (5 bases). Trimming stripped 5 bases from V and 3 bases from J, with 14 bases between. The CDR3 spans 14 residues. Per germline, CDR1 SGHRS and CDR2 YFSETQ. The CDR3: CASSTGDLYYGYTF. DNA of the CDR3: TGCGCCAGCAGTACAGGAGACCTCTACTATGGCTACACCTTC.

This clonotype was picked up a small number of times. This chain connects TRBV4-2 to TRBJ2-1, with no clear D. The germline CDR1 and CDR2 sequences are LGHNA and YNFKEQ. The germline V and J ends were trimmed by 3 bases and 9 bases, with 21 bases remaining between them. The CDR3 contains 16 residues. CDR3: CASSQVRAEGTGEQFF. As DNA, the CDR3 is TGTGCCAGCAGCCAGGTTAGGGCAGAAGGTACCGGTGAGCAGTTCTTC.

This clonotype has just a few counts. This chain's CDR3 is CASNRRGPGGPANYGYTF. The DNA of the CDR3 is TGTGCCAGCAACCGACGGGGTCCGGGCGGCCCCGCTAACTATGGCTACACCTTC. This chain links TRBV12-3 or TRBV12-4 with TRBJ1-2; no clear D gene. Trimming stripped 7 bases from V and 0 bases from J, with 24 bases between. The CDR3 is made up of 18 amino acids.

V usage is TRBV7-9 and J usage is TRBJ1-6; 7 bases agree with TRBD1. The CDR3 has 16 residues. In germline, CDR1 is SEHNR, CDR2 FQNEAQ (reference sequence). J was trimmed by 6 bases and V by 5 bases; bases with no gene match: 10. In DNA form, the CDR3 reads TGTGCCAGCAGCCTAGGAAACAGGGGCCTTAATTCACCCCTCCACTTT. Translating gives CASSLGNRGLNSPLHF.

V usage is TRBV6-6 and J usage is TRBJ2-7; 8 bases map to TRBD2. After removal of 10 bases from V and 7 bases from J, the junction contained 15 bases not matched to a gene. CDR1 and CDR2 (germline): MNHNY, SVGAGI (reference sequence). This CDR3 has 14 amino acids. This chain's CDR3 is CATRAGVSYNEQYF. Here the CDR3 DNA reads TGTGCCACCCGAGCGGGAGTTTCCTACAATGAGCAGTACTTC.

The V and J genes are TRBV28 and TRBJ1-1; D remains unclear. V lost 2 bases and J 5 bases, leaving 15 bases between the germline ends. CDR3 size: 15 residues. Germline CDR1 is MDHEN and CDR2 is SYDVKM. CDR3 protein: CASSLTPGYGTEAFF. CDR3 coding DNA: TGTGCCAGCAGTTTAACTCCCGGGTATGGAACTGAAGCTTTCTTT.

The J gene is TRBJ2-1, the V gene TRBV27, with TRBD2 matching 10 bases. V shed 5 bases and J 10 bases; nucleotides not matched to a gene: 11. Germline V CDR1 and CDR2: MNHEY, SMNVEV (reference sequence). The CDR3 loop spans 15 amino acids. The CDR3 is CASSGTSGDFEEQFF. The CDR3 nucleotides read TGTGCCAGCAGTGGTACTAGCGGGGACTTTGAGGAGCAGTTCTTC.

The V call is TRBV20-1, the J call TRBJ1-2; D may be TRBD1 (5 bases). With 0 bases removed from V and 13 bases from J, the gap between germline ends came to 12 bases. Germline values: CDR1 DFQATT, CDR2 SNEGSKA (reference sequence). The CDR3 has 11 residues. CDR3 region: CSARDGAVATF. CDR3 DNA: TGCAGTGCTAGAGATGGGGCAGTCGCCACCTTC.

In the case of this clonotype: A much more abundant neighbour one base away suggests this may be a read error. V gene TRBV29-1 combines with J gene TRBJ2-3; 8 nucleotides line up with TRBD2. The CDR3 totals 14 residues. Germline loops: CDR1 SQVTM, CDR2 ANQGSEA. CDR3 DNA sequence: TGCAGCGTTGCCTTTAGCGGGGCAACAGATACGCTGTATTTT. Protein sequence: CSVAFSGATDTLYF.

In this sample, this clonotype turned up a few times. The chain joins TRBV6-6 to TRBJ2-5; D is perhaps TRBD2 (5 bases). The end of the DNA is better explained by TRBJ2-7, so the J call may be wrong. The CDR3 length is 13 residues. Looked up from germline, CDR1 is MNHNY and CDR2 is SVGAGI (reference sequence). The chain's CDR3 is CASRERDHYEQYF. The CDR3 nucleotides read TGTGCCAGCAGAGAGAGGGATCACTACGAGCAGTACTTC.

The chain carries TRBV5-1 and TRBJ1-4, with D possibly TRBD1 on 5 matching bases. The CDR3 runs to 16 residues. With 4 bases removed from V and 0 bases from J, the gap between germline ends came to 13 bases. CDR1 SGHRS and CDR2 YFSETQ come from the germline V gene. For the CDR3, the DNA is TGCGCCAGCAGCACCAAAGGAGGGGCAACTAATGAAAAACTGTTTTTT. Translated, it gives CASSTKGGATNEKLFF.

The rearrangement joins TRBV12-3 or TRBV12-4 to TRBJ1-1; D remains ambiguous. Trimming took 5 bases from V and 4 from J, leaving 14 bases between them. This CDR3 contains 14 residues. The CDR3, as DNA: TGTGCCAGCAGTCCCAGCCATGCGGTCACTGAAGCTTTCTTT. Protein product: CASSPSHAVTEAFF.

Many counts were recorded for this clonotype. The chain uses TRBV7-6 and TRBJ2-1; TRBD2 agrees at 9 bases. The ends lost 6 bases at V and 4 bases at J; junction bases unmatched: 7. CDR3 length: 15 amino acids. Germline loops: CDR1 SGHVS, CDR2 FNYEAQ. This chain's CDR3 is CASSLLAGVYNEQFF. CDR3 sequence (DNA): TGTGCCAGCAGTTTATTAGCGGGGGTGTACAATGAGCAGTTCTTC.

To note about this clonotype: Sequence at one end of the junction differs from germline and may be a read error. This chain connects TRBV7-6 to TRBJ1-4; D is uncertain. The germline CDR1 and CDR2 sequences are SGHVS and FNYEAQ. The CDR3 consists of 16 residues. CDR3 bases: TGTACCAGCAGCTTAGTCGGCGAGGCAACTAATGAAAAACTGTTTTTT. Translating it yields CTSSLVGEATNEKLFF.

The chain recombines TRBV20-1 with TRBJ2-1, with 14 bases lining up with TRBD2. The CDR3 is 13 residues long. Germline values: CDR1 DFQATT, CDR2 SNEGSKA (reference sequence). The V segment lost 6 bases and the J segment 14 bases; nucleotides outside the gene matches: 9. For the CDR3, the DNA is TGCAGTGCACCGACTAGCGGGGGGGCAGGAGAGTTCTTC. Its translation is CSAPTSGGAGEFF.

The sample holds a few counts of this clonotype. This sequence joins TRBV3-1 and TRBJ1-2; perhaps TRBD1 as D (6 bases). CDR3 length: 15 residues. The V gene's germline CDR1 is LGHDT and CDR2 YNNKEL (reference sequence). Trimming pared 0 bases from V and 8 bases from J, leaving 16 bases between. The chain's CDR3 is CASSQDLATGLGYTF. The CDR3 DNA reads as TGTGCCAGCAGCCAAGATCTTGCGACAGGTCTCGGCTACACCTTC.

The rearrangement links TRBV5-5 to TRBJ1-1; D not certain. Per germline, CDR1 SGHKS and CDR2 YYEKEE (reference sequence). CDR3 length: 16 residues. Trimming removed 5 bases from V and 4 bases from J, with 21 bases in between. CDR3: CASSSPSGITPTEAFF. CDR3 in DNA: TGTGCCAGCAGTTCACCGAGCGGGATTACTCCCACTGAAGCTTTCTTT. The full variable domain, its missing parts supplied by reference TRBV5-5 and TRBJ1-1, is DAGVTQSPTHLIKTRGQQVTLRCSPISGHKSVSWYQQVLGQGPQFIFQYYEKEERGRGNFPDRFSARQFPNYSSELNVNALLLGDSALYLCASSSPSGITPTEAFFGQGTRLTVV.

This clonotype appeared a few times. This chain links TRBV12-3 or TRBV12-4 with TRBJ1-2; 9 bases fit TRBD1. The CDR3 totals 15 residues. V shed 4 bases, J shed 4 bases, and the junction held 7 bases outside the gene matches. The CDR3 spells CASSWGQGVPYGYTF. CDR3 bases: TGTGCCAGCAGTTGGGGACAGGGAGTCCCCTATGGCTACACCTTC.

The rearrangement joins TRBV5-1 to TRBJ1-1; TRBD1 is a possible D gene (6 bases). From germline, CDR1 is SGHRS and CDR2 YFSETQ. The CDR3 has 14 amino acids. Trimming cost V 4 bases and J 3 bases, with 13 bases left between them. As DNA, the CDR3 is TGCGCCAGCAGCACGGACCCAGGGGACACTGAAGCTTTCTTT. This codes for CASSTDPGDTEAFF. Supplemented by reference TRBV5-1 and TRBJ1-1, the full variable domain reads KAGVTQTPRYLIKTRGQQVTLSCSPISGHRSVSWYQQTPGQGLQFLFEYFSETQRNKGNFPGRFSGRQFSNSRSEMNVSTLELGDSALYLCASSTDPGDTEAFFGQGTRLTVV.

The chain combines TRBV20-1 with TRBJ1-5; the D gene is possibly TRBD1 (5 bases). The CDR3 sequence is 14 residues long. Germline loops: CDR1 DFQATT, CDR2 SNEGSKA (reference sequence). V dropped 5 bases and J dropped 5 bases, with 16 bases sitting between them. This CDR3 is CSARTGGTHQPQHF. CDR3 coding DNA: TGCAGTGCTCGGACTGGGGGTACGCATCAGCCCCAGCATTTT.

The V gene is TRBV12-3 or TRBV12-4, the J gene TRBJ1-5; D is unclear. The CDR3 consists of 14 residues. Between the trimmed V and J ends, which lost 1 base and 4 bases, there was a span of 8 bases. In DNA form, the CDR3 reads TGTGCCAGCAGTTTAGGGGCATTGAATCAGCCCCAGCATTTT. It is translated as CASSLGALNQPQHF.

This rearrangement joins TRBV10-3 to TRBJ1-5; D is ambiguous. The CDR3 runs to 15 residues. V shed 0 bases and J shed 3 bases, with 9 bases lying between them. Germline lookup yields CDR1 ENHRY and CDR2 SYGVKD. The CDR3 sequence: CAISESAGFNQPQHF. In DNA, the CDR3 is TGTGCCATCAGTGAGTCGGCAGGTTTCAATCAGCCCCAGCATTTT.

The genes are TRBV21-1 and TRBJ2-5. TRBV21-1 is a pseudogene. This CDR3 region has 14 residues. As DNA, the CDR3 is TGTGCCAGCAGCAAAGTGCCTGAATACAATGAGCAGTACTTC. It yields the protein CASSKVPEYNEQYF.

The rearrangement uses TRBV10-3 and TRBJ2-3; a possible D gene is TRBD1 (6 bases). CDR1 is ENHRY and CDR2 is SYGVKD in the germline V gene. This CDR3 region has 14 residues. The germline V and J ends were trimmed by 9 bases and 1 base, with 14 bases remaining between them. Here the CDR3 DNA reads TGTGCCATTCAAACAGGGTCGGGCACAGATACGCAGTATTTT. This sequence encodes CAIQTGSGTDTQYF.

Concerning this clonotype itself: At one boundary the junction diverges from the germline segment, which might be a read error. The chain combines TRBV25-1 with TRBJ1-5, with D maybe TRBD1 (5 bases). This CDR3 is 15 amino acids long. The germline CDR1 and CDR2 sequences are MGHDK and SYGVNS. CDR3 amino acids: CTSSAPGPANQPQHF. DNA for the CDR3: TGTACCAGCAGTGCACCGGGACCGGCTAATCAGCCCCAGCATTTT.